The 27 T cell receptor beta chains below all came from one sample that was sequenced in a study of long-term antiretroviral therapy in people with HIV. Run at survey level, the immunoSEQ assay was version v3.0. TCRdb's copy holds only in-frame clones and misses some; the assay was immunoSEQ multiplex PCR. The sample records over 5,500 clones, roughly 85% being singletons. The material sequenced was unsorted PBMCs, taken 3.7 years after starting antiretroviral therapy. Receptor source: a woman aged 45-59 years with HIV.

The chain is built from TRBV14 and TRBJ2-7; D perhaps matches TRBD1 (6 bases). The ends were cut back, 4 bases at V and 4 bases at J, with 17 bases in the middle. From germline, CDR1 is SGHDN and CDR2 FVKESK. CDR3 length equals 15 residues. The CDR3: CASSLNRDTEYEQYF. CDR3 DNA: TGTGCCAGCAGCCTTAATCGGGACACAGAATACGAGCAGTACTTC.

V gene TRBV28 combines with J gene TRBJ1-4, with D uncertain. This CDR3 has 15 residues. Germline V gene data show CDR1 as MDHEN and CDR2 as SYDVKM. The V end was cut by 2 bases, the J end by 8 bases, with 15 bases between. This CDR3 reads CASSLAPQGEEKLFF. The CDR3 nucleotides are TGTGCCAGCAGTTTAGCCCCCCAAGGAGAAGAAAAACTGTTTTTT.

CDR3 coding DNA: TGTGCCAGCAGCTTAGGACAGAACACTGAAGCTTTCTTT. The encoded protein is CASSLGQNTEAFF. The rearrangement joins TRBV11-2 to TRBJ1-1; unclear D gene. V was clipped by 1 base and J by 1 base, with 4 bases between them. Germline CDR1 SGHAT, CDR2 FQNNGV. This CDR3 contains 13 residues.

The V gene is TRBV5-1, the J gene TRBJ1-2; D is perhaps TRBD1 (5 bases). Germline CDR1 SGHRS, CDR2 YFSETQ. The CDR3 is made up of 13 amino acids. V was clipped by 0 bases and J by 8 bases, with 11 bases between them. The CDR3 spells CASSLDVGDGYTF. The CDR3 nucleotides are TGCGCCAGCAGCTTGGACGTAGGGGACGGCTACACCTTC.

The CDR3 DNA follows: TGTGCCAGCAGCTTTGACAGGTCCGCCGGGGAGCTGTTTTTT. It codes for CASSFDRSAGELFF. The V call is TRBV13, the J call TRBJ2-2; possibly TRBD1 for D (6 bases). This CDR3 region has 14 residues. Germline lookup yields CDR1 PRHDT and CDR2 FYEKMQ (reference sequence). Trimming stripped 3 bases from V and 6 bases from J, with 11 bases between. The entire variable domain, with the rest obtained from reference TRBV13 and TRBJ2-2, is as follows: AAGVIQSPRHLIKEKRETATLKCYPIPRHDTVYWYQQGPGQDPQFLISFYEKMQSDKGSIPDRFSAQQFSDYHSELNMSSLELGDSALYFCASSFDRSAGELFFGEGSRLTVL.

The V gene is TRBV4-2, the J gene TRBJ1-2; no clear D. The ends were cut back, 0 bases at V and 8 bases at J, with 34 bases in the middle. Per germline, CDR1 LGHNA and CDR2 YNFKEQ. The CDR3 covers 21 residues. This CDR3 is CASSQDPYTRRGIDRSSGYTF. Written as DNA, the CDR3 is TGTGCCAGCAGCCAAGATCCGTACACCAGGAGAGGTATCGATAGATCGTCGGGCTACACCTTC.

In DNA form, the CDR3 reads TGTGCCAGCAGCGGCGGACGTAGCTCTGGAAACACCATATATTTT. It specifies CASSGGRSSGNTIYF. The chain combines TRBV9 with TRBJ1-3, with unresolved D. The CDR3 sequence is 15 residues long. Deletions cut 3 bases from V and 0 bases from J, with 10 bases between. CDR1 SGDLS and CDR2 YYNGEE come from the germline V gene.

V gene TRBV28 combines with J gene TRBJ2-5; D not certain. Germline-derived CDR1 and CDR2 are MDHEN and SYDVKM. CDR3 size: 12 residues. V was pared by 3 bases and J by 8 bases, with 10 bases between. This CDR3 is CASSFWILTQYF. As DNA, the CDR3 is TGTGCCAGCAGTTTCTGGATCCTTACCCAGTACTTC.

This clone was counted only a few times. The chain carries TRBV7-9 and TRBJ1-4; D not certain. V gave up 5 bases and J gave up 0 bases, with 7 bases separating them. Germline-derived CDR1 and CDR2 are SEHNR and FQNEAQ (reference sequence). The CDR3 consists of 14 residues. In DNA, the CDR3 is TGTGCCAGCAGCACCACTGCAACTAATGAAAAACTGTTTTTT. This translates into CASSTTATNEKLFF. Filled out from reference TRBV7-9 and TRBJ1-4, the complete variable domain reads DTGVSQNPRHKITKRGQNVTFRCDPISEHNRLYWYRQTLGQGPEFLTYFQNEAQLEKSRLLSDRFSAERPKGSFSTLEIQRTEQGDSAMYLCASSTTATNEKLFFGSGTQLSVL.

The V and J genes are TRBV5-4 and TRBJ2-5, with D unresolved. Germline V gene sequence: CDR1 SGHNT, CDR2 YYREEE (reference sequence). Trimming removed 5 bases at V and 4 bases at J, with 9 bases between. CDR3 length equals 12 residues. The CDR3 bases are TGTGCCAGCAGTCCAGGTGTAGAGACCCAGTACTTC. This codes for CASSPGVETQYF.

The V and J genes are TRBV19 and TRBJ1-3; no reliable D call. The CDR3 is made up of 12 amino acids. Trimming took off 7 bases at V and 0 bases at J, with 4 bases between the two ends. CDR1 and CDR2 (germline): LNHDA, SQIVND (reference sequence). The CDR3: CASMDSGNTIYF. CDR3 nucleotide sequence: TGTGCCAGTATGGACTCTGGAAACACCATATATTTT.

The chain has TRBV28 and TRBJ1-2; D is possibly TRBD1 (5 bases). CDR3 length: 15 amino acids. Germline V gene sequence: CDR1 MDHEN, CDR2 SYDVKM. The V and J ends lost 3 bases and 3 bases respectively, with 14 bases between them. The CDR3 bases are TGTGCCAGCAGTTTTGGGCAGGGATCTTACTATGGCTACACCTTC. Its translation is CASSFGQGSYYGYTF.

The V and J genes are TRBV18 and TRBJ1-1; no reliable D call. Trimming stripped 3 bases from V and 0 bases from J, with 11 bases between. Germline V gene lookup returns CDR1 KGHSH and CDR2 LQKENI. The CDR3 has 15 amino acids. The CDR3 DNA sequence: TGTGCCAGCTCACCTCTGGCGGGATTGAACACTGAAGCTTTCTTT. This gives the protein CASSPLAGLNTEAFF.

The V and J genes are TRBV4-1 and TRBJ2-1; no clear D. The CDR3 covers 15 residues. Germline CDR1 and CDR2: MGHRA and YSYEKL. V lost 3 bases and J 5 bases, leaving 14 bases between the germline ends. The CDR3 region has the DNA TGCGCCAGCAGCCATAGTCCCAACAACAACAATGAGCAGTTCTTC. Translating gives CASSHSPNNNNEQFF.

J is TRBJ1-3 and V is TRBV6-1; D is uncertain. The CDR3 covers 16 residues. Trimming took 3 bases from V and 0 from J, leaving 12 bases between them. Germline values: CDR1 MNHNS, CDR2 SASEGT. This chain's CDR3 is CASSDARPYSGNTIYF. CDR3 sequence (DNA): TGTGCCAGCAGTGACGCTCGACCCTACTCTGGAAACACCATATATTTT.

The CDR3 loop is CASSLGLLAYEQYF. In DNA form, the CDR3 reads TGTGCCAGCAGCTTAGGGCTTCTAGCCTACGAGCAGTACTTC. V gene TRBV7-2 combines with J gene TRBJ2-7; no firm D call. With 1 base removed from V and 2 bases from J, the gap between germline ends came to 9 bases. CDR1 SGHTA and CDR2 FQGNSA come from the germline V gene. The CDR3 contains 14 residues.

This clone was picked up one time. The chain links TRBV5-4 to TRBJ1-6, with D hard to call. Germline V gene sequence: CDR1 SGHNT, CDR2 YYREEE (reference sequence). Between the trimmed V and J ends, which lost 0 bases and 5 bases, there was a span of 6 bases. The CDR3 runs to 14 residues. The CDR3 loop reads CASSLGHNNSPLHF. CDR3 DNA sequence: TGTGCCAGCAGCTTGGGCCACAATAATTCACCCCTCCACTTT.

This clone was counted between two and nine times. This CDR3 is CASSLGPSYEQYF. The CDR3 nucleotides are TGTGCCAGCAGCTTAGGACCCTCCTACGAGCAGTACTTC. The chain uses TRBV7-2 and TRBJ2-7; D is unresolved. Germline CDR1 is SGHTA and CDR2 is FQGNSA. The V gene lost 1 base and the J gene lost 0 bases, with 4 bases spanning the gap. This CDR3 region has 13 residues.

The chain combines TRBV11-2 with TRBJ1-5; D gene unclear. Germline V gives CDR1 SGHAT, CDR2 FQNNGV. Trimming removed 1 base from V and 9 bases from J, with 13 bases in between. The CDR3 contains 14 residues. The DNA of the CDR3 is TGTGCCAGCAGCTTAGGGTCGGCTGTCGGGCCCCAGCATTTT. Translating gives CASSLGSAVGPQHF.

The genes are TRBV13 and TRBJ2-3, with 8 bases that match TRBD2. The CDR3 is 17 amino acids. Germline CDR1 is PRHDT and CDR2 is FYEKMQ (reference sequence). Unmatched junction bases numbered 13, after V lost 6 bases and J lost 2 bases. The CDR3 spells CASSPWGAGELTDTQYF. The DNA of the CDR3 is TGTGCCAGCAGTCCATGGGGAGCGGGGGAACTCACAGATACGCAGTATTTT.

This chain joins TRBV11-2 and TRBJ2-1; weak D call: TRBD2 (5 bases). The V gene lost 4 bases and the J gene lost 2 bases, with 6 bases spanning the gap. CDR1 SGHAT and CDR2 FQNNGV come from the germline V gene. This CDR3 is 13 amino acids long. In DNA, the CDR3 is TGTGCCAGCAGCTACGGGACCTACAATGAGCAGTTCTTC. It yields the protein CASSYGTYNEQFF.

Only a few counts were recorded for this clone. The chain recombines TRBV6-6 with TRBJ1-5; D gene unclear. Trimming cost V 11 bases and J 0 bases, with 11 bases left between them. The CDR3 covers 13 residues. The germline V gene has CDR1 MNHNY and CDR2 SVGAGI (reference sequence). CDR3: CASDTSSNQPQHF. CDR3 nucleotide sequence: TGTGCCTCCGACACCTCTAGCAATCAGCCCCAGCATTTT.

V usage is TRBV6-1 and J usage is TRBJ1-5; D may be TRBD1 (5 bases). The CDR3 contains 17 residues. Germline CDR1 is MNHNS and CDR2 is SASEGT. V gave up 2 bases and J gave up 7 bases, with 21 bases separating them. In DNA form, the CDR3 reads TGTGCCAGCAGTGAAATTCTAGGGCAGGGTATGGGACAGCCCCAGCATTTT. Amino acids: CASSEILGQGMGQPQHF.

This rearrangement joins TRBV27 to TRBJ2-7; D perhaps matches TRBD2 (6 bases). Germline CDR1 MNHEY, CDR2 SMNVEV (reference sequence). V lost 2 bases and J 2 bases, leaving 13 bases between the germline ends. CDR3 length equals 15 residues. CDR3 nucleotide sequence: TGTGCCAGCAGTTTAGGAGGGCTGATACCCTACGAGCAGTACTTC. Translating gives CASSLGGLIPYEQYF.

For this clone: An end of the junction does not agree with germline; a read error may underlie this. Other nucleotide sequences from this sample produce the same CDR3. The chain employs TRBV18 and TRBJ1-2; D gene ambiguous. This CDR3 contains 14 residues. Germline V gene sequence: CDR1 KGHSH, CDR2 LQKENI. The CDR3 DNA sequence: TGCGCCAGCTCGAACCAAAGTAGAGACTATGGCTACACCTTC. This encodes CASSNQSRDYGYTF.

The chain joins TRBV5-6 to TRBJ1-4; D might be TRBD1 (5 bases). The CDR3 contains 14 residues. Deletions cut 3 bases from V and 11 bases from J, with 17 bases between. Germline loops: CDR1 SGHDT, CDR2 YYEEEE. CDR3 sequence (DNA): TGTGCCAGCAGCTACGGGACGTCTAATGTGAAACTGTTTTTT. It codes for CASSYGTSNVKLFF.

The CDR3 reads CASSLRTPTDTQYF. As DNA, the CDR3 is TGTGCCAGCAGTTTAAGAACCCCCACAGATACGCAGTATTTT. This chain uses TRBV27 with TRBJ2-3; unclear D gene. Between the trimmed V and J ends, which lost 2 bases and 2 bases, there was a span of 8 bases. Germline V gene sequence: CDR1 MNHEY, CDR2 SMNVEV (reference sequence). CDR3 length: 14 residues.